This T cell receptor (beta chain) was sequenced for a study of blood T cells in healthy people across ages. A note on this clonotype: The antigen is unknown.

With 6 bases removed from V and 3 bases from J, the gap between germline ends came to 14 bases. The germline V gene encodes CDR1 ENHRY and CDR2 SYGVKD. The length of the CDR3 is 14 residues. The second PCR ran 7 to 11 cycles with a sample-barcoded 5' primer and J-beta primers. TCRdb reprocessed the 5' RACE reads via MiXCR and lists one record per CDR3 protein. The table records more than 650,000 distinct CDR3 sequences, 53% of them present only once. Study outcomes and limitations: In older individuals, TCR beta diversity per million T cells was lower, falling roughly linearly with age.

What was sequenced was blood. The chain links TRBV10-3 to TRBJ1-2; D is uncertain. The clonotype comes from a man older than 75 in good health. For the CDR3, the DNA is TGTGCCATCAGGGCGACTATGCAGGACTATGGCTACACCTTC. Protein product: CAIRATMQDYGYTF.